This entry is about one T cell receptor beta chain. The sample comes from a study of control samples from healthy donors and cancer patients. Germline CDR1 is SGHTS and CDR2 is YDEGEE. The CDR3 length is 14 residues. J was trimmed by 6 bases and V by 0 bases; bases with no gene match: 3. Assay used: immunoSEQ multiplex PCR; TCRdb lists only in-frame clones, some missing. The sample carries some 73,000 clones, less than 95% recorded once. The chain joins TRBV5-8 to TRBJ1-5; 7 bases are shared with TRBD1. The sequence was collected from a woman in her thirties or forties in good health. Sequenced: blood. CDR3 sequence: CASSLGTGVQPQHF. CDR3 nucleotides: TGTGCCAGCAGCTTGGGAACAGGGGTTCAGCCCCAGCATTTT. The whole variable domain, filled in from reference TRBV5-8 and TRBJ1-5, reads EAGVTQSPTHLIKTRGQQATLRCSPISGHTSVYWYQQALGLGLQFLLWYDEGEERNRGNFPPRFSGRQFPNYSSELNVNALELEDSALYLCASSLGTGVQPQHFGDGTRLSIL.